These 8 T cell receptor beta chains were sequenced from one sample in a study of vaccination and CD4 T cells after COVID-19. Noted treatment: roughly 10-day PBMC culture with coronavirus spike peptide pools or control peptides (ViraFEST assay). These receptors lack a known antigen. The study sequenced cultured CD4+ T cell DNA using the Oncomine TCR Beta short-read assay. Each CDR3 protein gets one entry after TCRdb re-called the PCR reads with MiXCR. The table records about 13,000 distinct CDR3 sequences, about 30% of them present only once. The sample comprised CD4+ T cells from blood, cultured in vitro. Receptors originate from a human donor who had recovered from COVID-19.

The sample holds a few counts of this clonotype. The chain is built from TRBV5-1 and TRBJ1-2, with D tentatively TRBD1 (5 bases). This CDR3 region has 13 residues. Looked up from germline, CDR1 is SGHRS and CDR2 is YFSETQ. The V end was cut by 4 bases, the J end by 4 bases, with 11 bases between. This CDR3 is CASSQDSVYGYTF. DNA of the CDR3: TGCGCCAGCAGCCAAGACAGCGTCTATGGCTACACCTTC.

As regards this clonotype: A read error may explain this, as a much larger clone is one base away. This chain links TRBV10-3 with TRBJ1-2, with D unclear. CDR1 ENHRY and CDR2 SYGVKD come from the germline V gene. V lost 3 bases and J lost 4, with 12 bases in between. The CDR3 covers 14 residues. CDR3 DNA: TGTGCCATCAGTGACCAGGCCCCGAGCTATGGCTACACCTTC. Encoded protein: CAISDQAPSYGYTF.

This clonotype was counted a few times. This rearrangement joins TRBV5-1 to TRBJ1-1, with D possibly TRBD1 on 5 matching bases. Germline CDR1 reads SGHRS; CDR2 reads YFSETQ. The length of the CDR3 is 15 residues. Trimming took off 1 base at V and 0 bases at J, with 10 bases between the two ends. The CDR3 sequence: CASSLRQGMNTEAFF. CDR3 nucleotide sequence: TGCGCCAGCAGCTTGCGGCAGGGAATGAACACTGAAGCTTTCTTT.

This rearrangement joins TRBV20-1 to TRBJ1-4; maybe TRBD1 (6 bases). This CDR3 region has 14 residues. V gave up 6 bases and J gave up 8 bases, with 19 bases separating them. Looked up from germline, CDR1 is DFQATT and CDR2 is SNEGSKA (reference sequence). DNA of the CDR3: TGCAGTGCCGACCACACAGGGAGCGGGGAAAAACTGTTTTTT. It translates to CSADHTGSGEKLFF.

This chain connects TRBV4-2 to TRBJ2-3, with TRBD2 identical over 9 bases. The length of the CDR3 is 16 residues. CDR1 is LGHNA and CDR2 is YNFKEQ in the germline V gene. Trimming cost V 0 bases and J 4 bases; bases outside gene matches: 5. CDR3 amino acids: CASSQENLAGSDTQYF. The CDR3 coding sequence is TGTGCCAGCAGCCAAGAAAACCTAGCGGGGTCAGATACGCAGTATTTT.

This clonotype has just a few counts. The chain combines TRBV7-9 with TRBJ2-3; 14 positions agree with TRBD2. Germline V lookup: CDR1 SEHNR, CDR2 FQNEAQ (reference sequence). This CDR3 contains 19 residues. With V trimmed by 5 bases and J by 2 bases, 12 bases remained unmatched. The CDR3 DNA reads TGTGCCAGCAGCCCTGGACTAGCGGGGGGCTATACTTTCACAGATACGCAGTATTTT. This translates into CASSPGLAGGYTFTDTQYF.

This chain uses TRBV6-1 with TRBJ1-3; a possible D gene is TRBD1 (6 bases). This CDR3 is 12 amino acids long. The ends were cut back, 6 bases at V and 7 bases at J, with 10 bases in the middle. The germline gives CDR1 MNHNS, CDR2 SASEGT. CDR3 coding DNA: TGTGCCAGCAGCACCAGGGGCAACACCATATATTTT. It translates to CASSTRGNTIYF.

CDR3 nucleotide sequence: TGTGCCAGCAGTTACGGAGGAGCAGGGCCGGGGGGGGAGCAGTACTTC. Translating it yields CASSYGGAGPGGEQYF. The chain is built from TRBV6-5 and TRBJ2-7, with TRBD2 matching over 8 bases. This CDR3 has 16 residues. Germline trimming cut 2 bases from V and 7 bases from J; bases unmatched to any gene: 13. CDR1 and CDR2 (germline): MNHEY, SVGAGI.